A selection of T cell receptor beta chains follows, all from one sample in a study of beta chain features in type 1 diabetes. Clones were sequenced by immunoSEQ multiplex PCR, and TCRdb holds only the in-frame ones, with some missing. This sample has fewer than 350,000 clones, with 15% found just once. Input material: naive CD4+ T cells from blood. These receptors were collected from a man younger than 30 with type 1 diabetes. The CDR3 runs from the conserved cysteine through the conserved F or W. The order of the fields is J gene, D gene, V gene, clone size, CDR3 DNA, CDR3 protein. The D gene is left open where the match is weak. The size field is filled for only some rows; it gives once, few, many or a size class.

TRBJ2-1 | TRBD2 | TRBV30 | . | TGTGCCTGGAGTCCGTCTAGGACTAGCGGGGGCCACAATGAGCAGTTCTTC | CAWSPSRTSGGHNEQFF
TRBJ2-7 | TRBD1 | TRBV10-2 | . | TGCGCCAGCAGTGAGACAGGGGCAGAATCCTACGAGCAGTACTTC | CASSETGAESYEQYF
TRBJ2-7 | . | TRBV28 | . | TGTGCCACCCTCAACCGACAGGTCTACGAGCAGTACTTC | CATLNRQVYEQYF
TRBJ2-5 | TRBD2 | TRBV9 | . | TGTGCCAGCAGCACCTGGACTAGCGGCCCCGAGACCCAGTACTTC | CASSTWTSGPETQYF
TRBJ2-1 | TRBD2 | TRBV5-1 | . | TGCGCCAGCAGCATACTAGCGGGAGCCAGAAATGAGCAGTTCTTC | CASSILAGARNEQFF
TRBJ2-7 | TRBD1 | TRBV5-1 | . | TGCGCCAGCAGCCGGGACAGGGGAGGATCCTACGAGCAGTACTTC | CASSRDRGGSYEQYF
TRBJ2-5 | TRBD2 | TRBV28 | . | TGTGCCAGCAGTTTAGTAGCGGGAGTCCAAGAGACCCAGTACTTC | CASSLVAGVQETQYF
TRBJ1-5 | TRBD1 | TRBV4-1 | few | TGCGCCAGCAGCCGAGGGACAGGCCCTCAAGAGCCCCAGCATTTT | CASSRGTGPQEPQHF
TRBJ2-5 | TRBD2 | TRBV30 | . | TGTGCCTGGCTTATCGGGGCGGGGGAAAAAGGAGAGACCCAGTACTTC | CAWLIGAGEKGETQYF
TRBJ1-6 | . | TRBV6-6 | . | TGTGCCAGCACCCTAGGACAAAATAATTCACCCCTCCACTTT | CASTLGQNNSPLHF
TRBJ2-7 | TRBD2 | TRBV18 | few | TGTGCCAGCTCATCCTGGACTAGCGCAGGAAGAGAGCAGTACTTC | CASSSWTSAGREQYF
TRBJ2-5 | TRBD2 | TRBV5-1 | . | TGCGCCAGCAGCTTGGGCGCGGCGGGAGGGGCAGAGACCCAGTACTTC | CASSLGAAGGAETQYF
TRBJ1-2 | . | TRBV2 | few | TGTGCCAGCAGTGAACCGACAGGCGGTTATGGCTACACCTTC | CASSEPTGGYGYTF
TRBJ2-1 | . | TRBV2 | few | TGTGCCAGCAGCTACCTCGCGGGCACCGGGGGTCGGTTCTTC | CASSYLAGTGGRFF
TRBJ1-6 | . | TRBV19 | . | TGTGGCACTAGACCCAGGGGTAATTCACCCCTCCACTTT | CGTRPRGNSPLHF
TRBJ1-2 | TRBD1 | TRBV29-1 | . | TGCAGCGTTGGTGGACAGGCCCCTGACTATGGCTACACCTTC | CSVGGQAPDYGYTF
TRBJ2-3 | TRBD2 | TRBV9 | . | TGTGCCAGCAGCGTGGGACTAGCGGGAGATACGCAGTATTTT | CASSVGLAGDTQYF
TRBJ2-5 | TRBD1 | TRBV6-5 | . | TGTGCCAGCAGTTACTTTACAGGGGTCGTCCCGGAGACCCAGTACTTC | CASSYFTGVVPETQYF
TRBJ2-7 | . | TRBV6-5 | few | TGTGCCAGCAGTTACCGCGGACGGGGCTCCTACGAGCAGTACTTC | CASSYRGRGSYEQYF
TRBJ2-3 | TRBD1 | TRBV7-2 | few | TGTGCCAGCAGCGGACAGGATTCAGATACGCAGTATTTT | CASSGQDSDTQYF
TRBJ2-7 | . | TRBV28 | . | TGTGCCAGCAGCTTAAGAGGACAAGGGGTGGAGCAGTACTTC | CASSLRGQGVEQYF
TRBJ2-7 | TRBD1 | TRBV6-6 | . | TGTGCCAGCAGTTACGGGGTAGGGGGCCTTTCCGAGCAGTACTTC | CASSYGVGGLSEQYF
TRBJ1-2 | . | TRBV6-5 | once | TGTGCCAGCAGTTCCGGACAGTTTAACTATGGCTACACCTTC | CASSSGQFNYGYTF
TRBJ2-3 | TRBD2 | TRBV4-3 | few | TGCGCCAGCAGCCAAGGGGGACTAGCGGGGGTCACAGATACGCAGTATTTT | CASSQGGLAGVTDTQYF
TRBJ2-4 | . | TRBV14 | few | TGTGCCAGCAGCCCTCATAAGGAGAGGGGAGGAGAAAGCATTCAGTACTTC | CASSPHKERGGESIQYF
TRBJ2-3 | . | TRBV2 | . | TGTGCCAGCAGCCGACTAGATACGCAGTATTTT | CASSRLDTQYF
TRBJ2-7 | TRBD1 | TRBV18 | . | TGTGCCAGCTCACCCTGGACAGGGTACGACGAGCAGTACTTC | CASSPWTGYDEQYF
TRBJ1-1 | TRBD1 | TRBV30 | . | TGTGCCTACCAGAGGGGGCGGGCGGGGACTGAAGCTTTCTTT | CAYQRGRAGTEAFF
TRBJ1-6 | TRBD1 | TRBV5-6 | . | TGTGCCAGCAGCTCCAATCGCCGGGACAGGGGTGCACCCCTCCACTTT | CASSSNRRDRGAPLHF
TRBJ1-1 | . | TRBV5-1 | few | TGCGCCAGCAGCCCTATCCCGGTTGGGAACACTGAAGCTTTCTTT | CASSPIPVGNTEAFF
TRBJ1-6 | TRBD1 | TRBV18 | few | TGTGCCAGCACCCCAGACAGGGGGCGATCACCCCTCCACTTT | CASTPDRGRSPLHF
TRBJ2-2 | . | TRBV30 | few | TGTGCCTGGAGTGTTGGGCCCTACACCGGGGAGCTGTTTTTT | CAWSVGPYTGELFF
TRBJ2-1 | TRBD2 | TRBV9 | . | TGTGCCAGCACCCCCAGCGGGAGACATGAGCAGTTCTTC | CASTPSGRHEQFF
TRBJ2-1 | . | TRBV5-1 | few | TGCGCCAGCAGCTTGGCCGGTGGGGCGCCTCGGCGTGAGCAGTTCTTC | CASSLAGGAPRREQFF
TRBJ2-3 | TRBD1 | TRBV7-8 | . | TGTGCCAGCAGCCTCAGACAGGGGGCAACAGATACGCAGTATTTT | CASSLRQGATDTQYF
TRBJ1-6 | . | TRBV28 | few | TGTGCCAGCAGTTTGGGTGCGGAGGGAGATTCACCCCTCCACTTT | CASSLGAEGDSPLHF
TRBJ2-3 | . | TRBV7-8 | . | TGTGCCAGCAGCTTAGTTCGACAGTTGGGCCGGGATACGCAGTATTTT | CASSLVRQLGRDTQYF
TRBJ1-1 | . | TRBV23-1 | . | TGCGCCAGCAGTCGGAGGTCCTTGGGGTTGAACACTGAAGCTTTCTTT | CASSRRSLGLNTEAFF
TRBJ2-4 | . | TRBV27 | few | TGTGCCAGCAGTCAAAAAGGGGGGGTAGCCAAAAACATTCAGTACTTC | CASSQKGGVAKNIQYF
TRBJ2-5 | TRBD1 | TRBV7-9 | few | TGTGCCAGCAGCTTATCAGGGGGAAGAGGGCGCGAGACCCAGTACTTC | CASSLSGGRGRETQYF
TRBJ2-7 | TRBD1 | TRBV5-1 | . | TGCGCCAGCAGCTCAACCAACAGGGGTCCCGACGAGCAGTACTTC | CASSSTNRGPDEQYF
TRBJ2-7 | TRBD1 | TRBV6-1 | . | TGTGCCAGCTACAGGGGGCCCTACGAGCAGTACTTC | CASYRGPYEQYF
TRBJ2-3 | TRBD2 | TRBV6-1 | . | TGTGCCAGCAGCCCCCCGGGAGGAGATACGCAGTATTTT | CASSPPGGDTQYF
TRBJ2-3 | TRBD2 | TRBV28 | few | TGTGCCAGCAGACCTAGCGGGATTAGCACAGATACGCAGTATTTT | CASRPSGISTDTQYF
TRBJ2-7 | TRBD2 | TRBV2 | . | TGTGCCAGCAGCCCAGGACTAGCGGGACGCGCCTACGAGCAGTACTTC | CASSPGLAGRAYEQYF
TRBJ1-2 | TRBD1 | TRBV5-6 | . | TGTGCCAGTACCACCGGGACAGCTAACTATGGCTACACCTTC | CASTTGTANYGYTF
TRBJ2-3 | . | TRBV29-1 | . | TGCAGCGGAGGGCCAAGACTCACAGATACGCAGTATTTT | CSGGPRLTDTQYF
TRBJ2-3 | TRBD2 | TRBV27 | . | TGTGCCAGCAGTCGCCGGACTAGCGGGGGCACAGATACGCAGTATTTT | CASSRRTSGGTDTQYF
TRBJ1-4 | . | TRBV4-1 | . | TGCGCCAGCAGCCAAGGCAGGAGGTCTTGGCCAGAAAAACTGTTTTTT | CASSQGRRSWPEKLFF
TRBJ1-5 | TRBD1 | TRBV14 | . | TGTGCCAGCAGCCCGGGACAGCATCAGCCCCAGCATTTT | CASSPGQHQPQHF
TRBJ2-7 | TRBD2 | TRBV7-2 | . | TGTGCCAGCAGCTTAGGGGGCGGGAGGAACTACGAGCAGTACTTC | CASSLGGGRNYEQYF
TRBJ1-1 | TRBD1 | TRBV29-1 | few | TGCAGCGTTGGCCGACAGGGCTCTGAAGCTTTCTTT | CSVGRQGSEAFF